This T cell receptor (beta chain) comes out of a study of T cell changes during pregnancy in multiple sclerosis. Germline CDR1 and CDR2: MNHEY and SMNVEV (reference sequence). The V gene lost 5 bases and the J gene lost 4 bases, with 24 bases spanning the gap. This CDR3 is 17 amino acids long. This clone was seen once. Using immunoSEQ multiplex PCR, the repertoire was profiled, and TCRdb retains in-frame clones only, with some absent. The sample yields roughly 51,000 clones, 90% to 95% seen once. This receptor was obtained from a female donor with multiple sclerosis, enrolled in a pregnancy study. The chain couples TRBV27 to TRBJ2-7, with D possibly being TRBD1 (6 bases). The sample in question was CD8+ T cells from peripheral blood mononuclear cells, obtained before pregnancy. The CDR3 spells CASSVSTRDTNPYEQYF. The CDR3 bases are TGTGCCAGCAGTGTTTCGACTCGGGACACCAATCCGTACGAGCAGTACTTC.